These 15 T cell receptor beta chains originate from one sample sequenced in a study of spatial heterogeneity in lung cancer. TCRdb processed the 5' RACE reads anew with MiXCR; each CDR3 protein has one entry. The sample consists of almost 75,000 distinct CDR3 sequences, 13% of them appearing once. Time point given: sample taken at primary tumor resection. Unsorted whole RNA of tumor, nontumor lung or frozen PBMC was sequenced. Sample: PBMCs, taken at surgery. These receptors were taken from a male donor with early-stage non-small cell lung cancer.

Ten or more counts support this clonotype. This rearrangement joins TRBV4-1 to TRBJ2-2, with TRBD2 matching over 7 bases. Trimming removed 1 base from V and 5 bases from J; junction bases left unmatched: 13. Per the germline V gene, CDR1 is MGHRA and CDR2 is YSYEKL. The CDR3 loop spans 18 amino acids. The CDR3 here is CASSQVRRDPGGTGELFF. CDR3 DNA sequence: TGCGCCAGCAGCCAAGTAAGGCGGGACCCCGGGGGGACCGGGGAGCTGTTTTTT.

This clonotype was observed many times. The genes are TRBV4-1 and TRBJ2-3; 10 positions match TRBD2. CDR3 length: 15 residues. V lost 4 bases, J lost 3 bases, and 4 bases stayed unmatched. CDR1 MGHRA and CDR2 YSYEKL come from the germline V gene. CDR3 sequence reads: CASSLGLAMTDTQYF. In DNA, the CDR3 is TGCGCCAGCAGCCTGGGACTAGCGATGACAGATACGCAGTATTTT.

This clonotype was seen repeatedly, ten times or more. This sequence joins TRBV15 and TRBJ2-3; tentatively, D is TRBD1 (6 bases). This CDR3 contains 16 residues. Germline V gene data show CDR1 as LNHNV and CDR2 as YYDKDF (reference sequence). Trimming took 0 bases from V and 0 from J, leaving 10 bases between them. The CDR3 spells CATSRDGGQSTDTQYF. The CDR3 DNA is TGTGCCACCAGCAGAGATGGGGGCCAGAGCACAGATACGCAGTATTTT.

In this sample, this clonotype turned up many times. The gene calls are TRBV19 and TRBJ1-1; D unclear. Trimming took off 3 bases at V and 1 base at J, with 6 bases between the two ends. Germline assignment: CDR1 LNHDA and CDR2 SQIVND (reference sequence). This CDR3 comprises 13 residues. Here the CDR3 DNA reads TGTGCCAGTAGTATCCAGTGGAACACTGAAGCTTTCTTT. This gives the protein CASSIQWNTEAFF.

This clonotype was detected a few times. The V call is TRBV14, the J call TRBJ1-2; 12 bases match TRBD1. Germline loops: CDR1 SGHDN, CDR2 FVKESK. Trimming at V came to 0 bases and at J to 8 bases, leaving 4 bases not matched to a gene. The CDR3 loop spans 15 amino acids. CDR3 DNA sequence: TGTGCCAGCAGCCAAGATTGGGGACAGGGGGCCGGCTACACCTTC. This encodes CASSQDWGQGAGYTF.

This clonotype was counted between two and nine times. The gene calls are TRBV5-5 and TRBJ1-1; perhaps TRBD1 as D (6 bases). From germline, CDR1 is SGHKS and CDR2 YYEKEE (reference sequence). The CDR3 is made up of 13 amino acids. V lost 2 bases to trimming and J lost 5 bases, with 10 bases between them. The CDR3 coding sequence is TGTGCCAGCAGCTTAATCAGGGGAACTGAAGCTTTCTTT. As protein: CASSLIRGTEAFF.

This clonotype is labeled medium-sized (0.01 to 0.1%). The chain links TRBV6-2 or TRBV6-3 to TRBJ1-1; no firm D call. V was cut by 5 bases and J by 7 bases, with 8 bases left in between. The length of the CDR3 is 11 residues. Germline CDR1 and CDR2: MNHEY and SVGEGT. CDR3 DNA sequence: TGTGCCAGCAGTCCCGGATTTGAAGCTTTCTTT. This gives the protein CASSPGFEAFF.

This clonotype was counted a single time. This chain uses TRBV7-9 with TRBJ2-7, with 8 bases that match TRBD1. The CDR3 contains 15 residues. The germline gives CDR1 SEHNR, CDR2 FQNEAQ (reference sequence). Trimming at V came to 3 bases and at J to 0 bases, leaving 4 bases not matched to a gene. CDR3 amino acids: CASSLGTGLSYEQYF. The DNA for the CDR3 is TGTGCCAGCAGCTTGGGGACAGGCCTCTCCTACGAGCAGTACTTC.

This clonotype was seen at least ten times. This sequence joins TRBV7-2 and TRBJ2-5; TRBD2 is a possible D gene (5 bases). In germline, CDR1 is SGHTA, CDR2 FQGNSA. The V end was cut by 2 bases, the J end by 4 bases, with 14 bases between. This CDR3 has 15 amino acids. The CDR3 bases are TGTGCCAGCAGCTTAACGGACCCCGGGGTAGAGACCCAGTACTTC. Encoded protein: CASSLTDPGVETQYF.

The sample holds a few counts of this clonotype. This CDR3 reads CASSLDPKNYGYTF. The CDR3 nucleotides are TGTGCCAGCAGCTTAGACCCGAAAAACTATGGCTACACCTTC. The chain couples TRBV11-2 to TRBJ1-2, with D unclear. The CDR3 sequence is 14 residues long. The V gene lost 0 bases and the J gene lost 2 bases, with 7 bases spanning the gap. Germline CDR1 reads SGHAT; CDR2 reads FQNNGV.

This clonotype was recorded many times. The chain carries TRBV5-1 and TRBJ1-2, with D possibly being TRBD1 (5 bases). The germline V gene has CDR1 SGHRS and CDR2 YFSETQ. This CDR3 has 17 residues. Trimming cost V 0 bases and J 5 bases, with 20 bases left between them. The CDR3 loop reads CASSLEGSGEGIYGYTF. The CDR3 bases are TGCGCCAGCAGCTTGGAGGGCAGTGGCGAGGGGATATATGGCTACACCTTC.

This clonotype was observed many times. The rearrangement links TRBV19 to TRBJ1-2; D unresolved. V was clipped by 7 bases and J by 1 base, with 4 bases between them. From germline, CDR1 is LNHDA and CDR2 SQIVND (reference sequence). The CDR3 extends over 11 amino acids. The CDR3 nucleotides read TGTGCCAGTACGCATAACTATGGCTACACCTTC. Amino acids: CASTHNYGYTF. The variable domain in full, with the rest retrieved from reference TRBV19 and TRBJ1-2, is DGGITQSPKYLFRKEGQNVTLSCEQNLNHDAMYWYRQDPGQGLRLIYYSQIVNDFQKGDIAEGYSVSREKKESFPLTVTSAQKNPTAFYLCASTHNYGYTFGSGTRLTVV.

The chain carries TRBV19 and TRBJ2-3; 7 bases line up with TRBD1. This CDR3 region has 16 residues. The V gene end was trimmed by 6 bases and the J gene end by 6 bases; junction bases not matched to a gene: 15. Germline V gene lookup returns CDR1 LNHDA and CDR2 SQIVND (reference sequence). DNA of the CDR3: TGTGCCAGTAGCACGGGGACGGGACAGCGCCACGATACGCAGTATTTT. This translates into CASSTGTGQRHDTQYF.

This clonotype was counted between two and nine times. J is TRBJ1-3 and V is TRBV12-3 or TRBV12-4; D gene uncertain. Trimming shortened V by 7 bases and J by 1 base, and 8 bases separated the two germline ends. CDR3 length: 13 amino acids. The CDR3 spells CASTQSSGNTIYF. The CDR3 nucleotides read TGTGCCAGCACCCAATCATCTGGAAACACCATATATTTT.

This clonotype was counted between two and nine times. The V call is TRBV9, the J call TRBJ2-1; D gene ambiguous. The CDR3 contains 15 residues. Germline V gene sequence: CDR1 SGDLS, CDR2 YYNGEE. V was trimmed by 0 bases and J by 0 bases, leaving 7 bases between them. CDR3 sequence (DNA): TGTGCCAGCAGCGTAGTGGCAACCTCCTACAATGAGCAGTTCTTC. It specifies CASSVVATSYNEQFF.